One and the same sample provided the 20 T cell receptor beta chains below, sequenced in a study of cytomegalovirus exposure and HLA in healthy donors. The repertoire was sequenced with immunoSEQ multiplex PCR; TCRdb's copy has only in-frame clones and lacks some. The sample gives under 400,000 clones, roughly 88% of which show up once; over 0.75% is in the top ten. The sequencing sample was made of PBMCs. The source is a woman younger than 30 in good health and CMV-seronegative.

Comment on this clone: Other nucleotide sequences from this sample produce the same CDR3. The CDR3 here is CASSVGLAYEQYF. The CDR3 nucleotides read TGTGCCAGCAGCGTAGGACTAGCCTACGAGCAGTACTTC. The chain combines TRBV9 with TRBJ2-7; D may be TRBD2 (6 bases). The CDR3 is 13 residues long. Deletions cut 0 bases from V and 2 bases from J, with 6 bases between. Germline V lookup: CDR1 SGDLS, CDR2 YYNGEE.

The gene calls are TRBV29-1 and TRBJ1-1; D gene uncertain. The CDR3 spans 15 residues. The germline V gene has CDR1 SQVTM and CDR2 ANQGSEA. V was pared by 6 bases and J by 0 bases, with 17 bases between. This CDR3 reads CSVRTTGSMNTEAFF. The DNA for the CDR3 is TGCAGCGTCCGCACGACGGGGTCGATGAACACTGAAGCTTTCTTT.

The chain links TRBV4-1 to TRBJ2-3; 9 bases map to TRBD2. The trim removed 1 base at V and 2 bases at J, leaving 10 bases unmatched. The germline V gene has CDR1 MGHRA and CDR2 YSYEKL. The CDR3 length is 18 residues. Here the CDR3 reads CASSQGVLAGSLTDTQYF. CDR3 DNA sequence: TGCGCCAGCAGCCAAGGGGTACTAGCGGGCTCACTCACAGATACGCAGTATTTT.

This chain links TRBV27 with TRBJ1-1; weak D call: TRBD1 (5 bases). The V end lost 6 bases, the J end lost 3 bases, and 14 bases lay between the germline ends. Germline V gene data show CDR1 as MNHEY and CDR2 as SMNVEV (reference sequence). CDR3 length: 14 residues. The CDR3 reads CASSRGGADTEAFF. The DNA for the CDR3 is TGTGCCAGCAGCCGCGGTGGGGCGGACACTGAAGCTTTCTTT.

In DNA form, the CDR3 reads TGTGCCAGCAGCGACCATACAGGGTCTTCTGGGGCCAACGTCCTGACTTTC. It specifies CASSDHTGSSGANVLTF. This rearrangement joins TRBV7-8 to TRBJ2-6, with D perhaps matching TRBD1 (6 bases). The CDR3 sequence is 17 residues long. Trimming pared 5 bases from V and 1 base from J, leaving 15 bases between. Per germline, CDR1 SGHVS and CDR2 FQNEAQ.

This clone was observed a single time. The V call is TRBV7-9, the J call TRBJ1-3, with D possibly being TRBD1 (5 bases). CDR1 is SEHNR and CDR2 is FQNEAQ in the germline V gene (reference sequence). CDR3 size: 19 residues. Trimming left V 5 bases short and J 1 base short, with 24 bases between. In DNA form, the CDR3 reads TGTGCCAGCAGCCTCGGTATGGCAGGGCCTCCTATTTCTGGAAACACCATATATTTT. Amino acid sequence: CASSLGMAGPPISGNTIYF.

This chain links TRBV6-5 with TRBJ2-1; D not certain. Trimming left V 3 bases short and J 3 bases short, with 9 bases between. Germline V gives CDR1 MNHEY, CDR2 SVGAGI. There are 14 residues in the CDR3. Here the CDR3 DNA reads TGTGCCAGCAGTTATTTCCGAGACTACAATGAGCAGTTCTTC. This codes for CASSYFRDYNEQFF.

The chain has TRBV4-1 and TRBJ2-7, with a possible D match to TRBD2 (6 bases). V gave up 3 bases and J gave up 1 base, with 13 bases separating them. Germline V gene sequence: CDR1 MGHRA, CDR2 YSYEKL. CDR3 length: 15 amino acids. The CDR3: CASSHPLAESYEQYF. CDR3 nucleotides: TGCGCCAGCAGCCACCCTTTAGCGGAATCCTACGAGCAGTACTTC.

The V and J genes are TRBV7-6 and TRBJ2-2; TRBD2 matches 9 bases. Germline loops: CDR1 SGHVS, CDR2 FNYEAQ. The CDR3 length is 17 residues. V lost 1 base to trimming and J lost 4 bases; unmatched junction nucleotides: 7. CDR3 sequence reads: CASSLVLGGRATGELFF. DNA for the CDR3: TGTGCCAGCAGCTTAGTACTTGGCGGGAGGGCCACCGGGGAGCTGTTTTTT.

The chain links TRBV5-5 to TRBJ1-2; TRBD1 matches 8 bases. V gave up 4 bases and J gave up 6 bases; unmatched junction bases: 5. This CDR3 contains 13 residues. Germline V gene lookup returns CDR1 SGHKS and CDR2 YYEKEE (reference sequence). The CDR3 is CASSRGQGDGYTF. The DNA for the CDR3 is TGTGCCAGCAGCCGAGGACAGGGAGATGGCTACACCTTC.

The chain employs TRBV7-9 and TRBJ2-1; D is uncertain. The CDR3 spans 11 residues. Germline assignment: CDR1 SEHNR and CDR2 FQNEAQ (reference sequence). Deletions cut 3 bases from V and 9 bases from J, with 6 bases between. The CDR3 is CASSFSSEQFF. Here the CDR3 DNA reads TGTGCCAGCAGCTTTTCGAGTGAGCAGTTCTTC.

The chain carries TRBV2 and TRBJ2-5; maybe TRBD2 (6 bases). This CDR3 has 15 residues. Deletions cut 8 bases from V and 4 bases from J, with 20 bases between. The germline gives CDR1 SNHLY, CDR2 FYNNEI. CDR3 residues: CASHRGLITGETQYF. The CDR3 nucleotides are TGTGCCAGCCATCGGGGACTCATAACGGGAGAGACCCAGTACTTC.

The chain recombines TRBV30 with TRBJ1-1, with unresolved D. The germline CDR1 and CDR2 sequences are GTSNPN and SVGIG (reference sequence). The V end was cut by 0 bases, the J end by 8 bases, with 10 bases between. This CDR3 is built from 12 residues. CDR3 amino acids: CAWSVSPLEAFF. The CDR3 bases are TGTGCCTGGAGTGTATCCCCCCTAGAAGCTTTCTTT.

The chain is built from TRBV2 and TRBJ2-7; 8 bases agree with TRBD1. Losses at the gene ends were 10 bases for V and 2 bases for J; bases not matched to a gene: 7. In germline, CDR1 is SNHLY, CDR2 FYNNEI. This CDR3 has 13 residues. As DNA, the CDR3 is TGTGCCACCGTCGGACAGGGTGCCTACGAGCAGTACTTC. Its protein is CATVGQGAYEQYF.

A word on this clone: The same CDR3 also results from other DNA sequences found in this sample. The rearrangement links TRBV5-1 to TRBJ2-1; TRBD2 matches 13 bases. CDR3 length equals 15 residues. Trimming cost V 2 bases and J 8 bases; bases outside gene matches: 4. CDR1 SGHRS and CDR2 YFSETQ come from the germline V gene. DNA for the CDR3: TGCGCCAGCAGCTTAGGGACTAGCGGGACCCATGAGCAGTTCTTC. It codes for CASSLGTSGTHEQFF.

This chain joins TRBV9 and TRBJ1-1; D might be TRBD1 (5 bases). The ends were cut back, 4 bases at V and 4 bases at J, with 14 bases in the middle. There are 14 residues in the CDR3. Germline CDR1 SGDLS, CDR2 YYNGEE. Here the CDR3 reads CASSLERGGTEAFF. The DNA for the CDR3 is TGTGCCAGCAGCCTAGAGAGGGGAGGCACTGAAGCTTTCTTT. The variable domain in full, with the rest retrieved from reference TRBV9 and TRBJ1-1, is DSGVTQTPKHLITATGQRVTLRCSPRSGDLSVYWYQQSLDQGLQFLIQYYNGEERAKGNILERFSAQQFPDLHSELNLSSLELGDSALYFCASSLERGGTEAFFGQGTRLTVV.

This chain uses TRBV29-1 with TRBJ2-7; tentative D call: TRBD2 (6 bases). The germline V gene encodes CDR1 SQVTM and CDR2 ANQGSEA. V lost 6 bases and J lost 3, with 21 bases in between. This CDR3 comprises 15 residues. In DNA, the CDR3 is TGCAGCGTCCATTACTCCCGGGACGGGGGCTACGAGCAGTACTTC. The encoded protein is CSVHYSRDGGYEQYF.

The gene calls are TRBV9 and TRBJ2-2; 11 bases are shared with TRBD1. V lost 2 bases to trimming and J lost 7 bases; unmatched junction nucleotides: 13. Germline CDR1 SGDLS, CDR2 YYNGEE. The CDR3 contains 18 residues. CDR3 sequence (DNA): TGTGCCAGCAGCGTCCTGGACAGGGGGCGGGTTGGTGGCGGGGAGCTGTTTTTT. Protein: CASSVLDRGRVGGGELFF.

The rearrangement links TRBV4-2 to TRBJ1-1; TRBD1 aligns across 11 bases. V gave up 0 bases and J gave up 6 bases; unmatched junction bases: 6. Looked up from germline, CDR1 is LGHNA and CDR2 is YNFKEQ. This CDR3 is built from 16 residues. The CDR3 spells CASSQDSGTGGSEAFF. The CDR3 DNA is TGTGCCAGCAGCCAAGATTCCGGGACAGGGGGGTCTGAAGCTTTCTTT.

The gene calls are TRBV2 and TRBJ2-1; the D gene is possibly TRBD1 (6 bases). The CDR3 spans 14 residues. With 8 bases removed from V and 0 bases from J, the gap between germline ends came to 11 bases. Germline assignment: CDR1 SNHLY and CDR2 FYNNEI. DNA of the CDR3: TGTGCCAGCCGAGGGGGTTTCTCCTACAATGAGCAGTTCTTC. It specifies CASRGGFSYNEQFF. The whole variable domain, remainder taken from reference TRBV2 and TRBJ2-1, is EPEVTQTPSHQVTQMGQEVILRCVPISNHLYFYWYRQILGQKVEFLVSFYNNEISEKSEIFDDQFSVERPDGSNFTLKIRSTKLEDSAMYFCASRGGFSYNEQFFGPGTRLTVL.